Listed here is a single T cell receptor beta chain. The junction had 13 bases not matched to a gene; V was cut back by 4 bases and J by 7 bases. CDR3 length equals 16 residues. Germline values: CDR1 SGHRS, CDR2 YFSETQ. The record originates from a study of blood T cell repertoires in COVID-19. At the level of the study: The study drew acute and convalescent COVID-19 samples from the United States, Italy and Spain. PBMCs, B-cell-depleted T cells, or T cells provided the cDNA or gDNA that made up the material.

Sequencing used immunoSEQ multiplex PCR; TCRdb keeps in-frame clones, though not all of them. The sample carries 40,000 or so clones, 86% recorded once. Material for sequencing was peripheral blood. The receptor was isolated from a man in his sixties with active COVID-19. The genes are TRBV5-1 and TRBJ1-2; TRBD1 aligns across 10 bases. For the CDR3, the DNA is TGCGCCAGCAGCCCTGGAGACGGGACAGGGGATTCTGGCTACACCTTC. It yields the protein CASSPGDGTGDSGYTF.